The sequence of this TCR beta chain was determined in a study of control samples from healthy donors and cancer patients. Only in-frame clones appear in the TCRdb table, and some are missing; sequencing was by immunoSEQ multiplex PCR. The data contain around 180,000 clones, around 90% of them singletons. The V and J ends lost 0 bases and 5 bases respectively, with 20 bases between them. Germline values: CDR1 MGHRA, CDR2 YSYEKL. This CDR3 is 18 amino acids long. The rearrangement uses TRBV4-1 and TRBJ2-4; possibly TRBD2 for D (6 bases). What was sequenced was blood. This clonotype originated in a woman aged 25 to 45 in good health. Here the CDR3 reads CASSQDPLVRRDQNIQYF. The CDR3 nucleotides read TGCGCCAGCAGCCAAGATCCCCTGGTAAGGCGGGACCAAAACATTCAGTACTTC.